Listed here are 9 T cell receptor beta chains from one sample, sequenced in a study of long-term antiretroviral therapy in people with HIV. Researchers ran immunoSEQ v3.0 at survey level. Sequenced by immunoSEQ multiplex PCR; TCRdb stores in-frame clones only, minus some. Of about 27,000 clones listed, approximately 80% are singletons. Material: unsorted PBMCs, obtained 3 years after starting antiretroviral therapy. These receptors came from a man in his forties with HIV.

CDR3 in DNA: TGTGCCAGCAGTCCGGGAGCATCCTACAATGAGCAGTTCTTC. It encodes CASSPGASYNEQFF. The chain links TRBV27 to TRBJ2-1, with TRBD2 as a possible D gene (6 bases). Per the germline V gene, CDR1 is MNHEY and CDR2 is SMNVEV (reference sequence). V lost 5 bases, J lost 1 base, and 9 bases lay in between. The CDR3 has 14 amino acids.

V gene TRBV9 combines with J gene TRBJ1-1, with D possibly TRBD1 on 5 matching bases. The CDR3 is 13 amino acids. The V and J ends lost 2 bases and 3 bases respectively, with 8 bases between them. CDR1 and CDR2 (germline): SGDLS, YYNGEE. The CDR3 DNA is TGTGCCAGCAGCGTGGGGGTGGACACTGAAGCTTTCTTT. This sequence encodes CASSVGVDTEAFF.

CDR3 in amino acids: CASSLEDRPSGNTIYF. The CDR3 DNA reads TGCGCCAGCAGCCTAGAGGACAGACCCTCTGGAAACACCATATATTTT. The chain has TRBV5-1 and TRBJ1-3; D is possibly TRBD1 (6 bases). The CDR3 has 16 amino acids. The germline V gene encodes CDR1 SGHRS and CDR2 YFSETQ. Trimming removed 4 bases from V and 0 bases from J, with 14 bases in between.

This chain joins TRBV7-8 and TRBJ2-7; D is possibly TRBD2 (5 bases). V was cut by 6 bases and J by 5 bases, with 17 bases left in between. Germline values: CDR1 SGHVS, CDR2 FQNEAQ. The CDR3 spans 14 residues. This CDR3 is CASSHPGGFNEQYF. For the CDR3, the DNA is TGTGCCAGCAGTCACCCCGGCGGGTTCAACGAGCAGTACTTC.

The chain employs TRBV4-3 and TRBJ1-1; D uncertain. The length of the CDR3 is 13 residues. Germline V gene data show CDR1 as LGHNA and CDR2 as YSLEER. V was cut by 0 bases and J by 11 bases, with 13 bases left in between. The CDR3 coding sequence is TGCGCCAGCAGCCAAGATCTGGCCGACCGTGCTTTCTTT. It specifies CASSQDLADRAFF.

The chain employs TRBV19 and TRBJ2-3; D is perhaps TRBD1 (6 bases). Trimming removed 5 bases at V and 2 bases at J, with 11 bases between. The V gene's germline CDR1 is LNHDA and CDR2 SQIVND (reference sequence). This CDR3 is built from 14 residues. CDR3 coding DNA: TGTGCCAGTAGTCTCAGGGACACCACAGATACGCAGTATTTT. Translation gives CASSLRDTTDTQYF.

This chain uses TRBV19 with TRBJ2-1; maybe TRBD1 (6 bases). CDR1 and CDR2 (germline): LNHDA, SQIVND (reference sequence). This CDR3 spans 11 amino acids. The V and J ends lost 5 bases and 10 bases respectively, with 9 bases between them. The CDR3 DNA reads as TGTGCCAGTAGTGGACAGATCGAGCAGTTCTTC. This sequence encodes CASSGQIEQFF.

This chain links TRBV4-2 with TRBJ1-6, with D hard to call. This CDR3 spans 14 amino acids. V gave up 0 bases and J gave up 10 bases, with 10 bases separating them. Germline V gene data show CDR1 as LGHNA and CDR2 as YNFKEQ. This CDR3 reads CASSQDILGSPLHF. CDR3 DNA: TGTGCCAGCAGCCAAGATATTCTTGGGTCACCCCTCCACTTT.

The chain recombines TRBV28 with TRBJ1-2; D perhaps matches TRBD1 (6 bases). Trimming shortened V by 7 bases and J by 0 bases, and 21 bases separated the two germline ends. Germline V lookup: CDR1 MDHEN, CDR2 SYDVKM. The CDR3 runs to 17 residues. The CDR3 protein is CASIRGGAAFSNYGYTF. In DNA form, the CDR3 reads TGTGCCAGCATCAGAGGGGGGGCTGCATTTTCTAACTATGGCTACACCTTC.